The clone carrying this TCR beta chain was counted between two and nine times. The antigen remains undetermined. The data were obtained in a study of human T cells and chemical hapten exposure. Study overall: The variation in per-sample TCR yields arose mainly from small differences in pooled library volumes. Study-wide findings and caveats: TCRs above 1 in 1000 frequency did not change with DPC sensitization.

This sample's time point: healthy volunteer bleed at 6 weeks. Total RNA was isolated from whole blood that had not been fractionated. The library tagged individual cDNA molecules with unique molecular identifiers. In the original analysis: Sample TCR counts, which ranged from about 20,000 to 750,000, had a median of 95,638. TCRdb itself ran the RACE reads through MiXCR, one entry per CDR3 protein. The authors' filters were not applied to this entry. Of about 65,000 distinct CDR3 sequences listed, about 6% are singletons. This CDR3 is 13 amino acids long. The germline V gene encodes CDR1 MNHNS and CDR2 SASEGT. V lost 6 bases and J 3 bases, leaving 12 bases between the germline ends.

Specimen: whole blood. The chain has TRBV6-1 and TRBJ2-7; tentatively, D is TRBD1 (6 bases). This receptor was identified in a female donor in good health. Some clones in this sample may be carry-over from other donors' samples. The CDR3 is CASRAGVGYEQYF. CDR3 nucleotides: TGTGCCAGCAGGGCAGGGGTCGGCTACGAGCAGTACTTC.